This T cell receptor beta chain was found in a study of T-cell memory formation after mild COVID-19. Study overall: The two donors had largely donor-specific TCR clusters. Study results and caveats: Second-wave clones with a day 37 peak had unconfirmed SARS-CoV-2 specificity. Contracting CD4+ clones sat mainly in CM and EM; CD8+ in EMRA.

The CDR3 length is 17 residues. The V segment lost 3 bases and the J segment 4 bases; nucleotides outside the gene matches: 8. The V gene's germline CDR1 is MGHRA and CDR2 YSYEKL. Each CDR3 protein is one row after TCRdb ran MiXCR on the 5' RACE reads. The data contain approximately 560,000 distinct CDR3 sequences, 15% to 20% of them singletons. Note on this clonotype: What it recognizes is unknown.

V is TRBV4-1 and J is TRBJ1-5, with TRBD1 matching over 11 bases. Sequenced material: PBMCs or a T cell subset sorted from them (not recorded which). The receptor was derived from an adult woman who had mild COVID-19 (a few samples of this study predate the infection). Cell type and time point are not known. The CDR3 is CASSQKGGTGGNQPQHF. The CDR3 nucleotides read TGCGCCAGCAGCCAGAAGGGGGGGACAGGGGGGAATCAGCCCCAGCATTTT.